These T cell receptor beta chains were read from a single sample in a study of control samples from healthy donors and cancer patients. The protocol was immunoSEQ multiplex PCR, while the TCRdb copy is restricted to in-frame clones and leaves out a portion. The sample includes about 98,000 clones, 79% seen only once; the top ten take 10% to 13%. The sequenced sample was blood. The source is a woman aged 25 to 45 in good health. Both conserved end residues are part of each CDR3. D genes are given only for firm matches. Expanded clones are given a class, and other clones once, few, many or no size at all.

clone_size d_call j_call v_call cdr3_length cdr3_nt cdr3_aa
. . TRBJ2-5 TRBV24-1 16 TGTGCCACCAGTGATCCCGGGGTTATAGGGTTGGAGACCCAGTACTTC CATSDPGVIGLETQYF
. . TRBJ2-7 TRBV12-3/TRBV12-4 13 TGTGCCAGCAGTCCACAGGGGAGGCACGAGCAGTACTTC CASSPQGRHEQYF
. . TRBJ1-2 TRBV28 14 TGTGCCAGCGCTGTGTTAGGGGGTAACTATGGCTACACCTTC CASAVLGGNYGYTF
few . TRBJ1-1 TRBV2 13 TGTGCCAGCAGTGTACAGCCGAACACTGAAGCTTTCTTT CASSVQPNTEAFF
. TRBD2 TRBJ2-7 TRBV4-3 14 TGCGCCAGCAGCCAGGGCGGGGGGTTATACGAGCAGTACTTC CASSQGGGLYEQYF
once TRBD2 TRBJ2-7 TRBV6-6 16 TGTGCCAGCAGTTATCCAACCGGGACTAGCGGCTACGAGCAGTACTTC CASSYPTGTSGYEQYF
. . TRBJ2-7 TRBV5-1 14 TGCGCCAGCAGCTTGGACGTGGGGTCCTACGAGCAGTACTTC CASSLDVGSYEQYF
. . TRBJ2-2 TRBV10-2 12 TGCGCCAGCAACGGGATTCGCGGGGAGCTGTTTTTT CASNGIRGELFF
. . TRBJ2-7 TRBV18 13 TGTGCCAGCTCCCTCCTGGGAGTATACGAGCAGTACTTC CASSLLGVYEQYF
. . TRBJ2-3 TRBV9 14 TGTGCCAGCAGCGTACGGCTAGGGGCAGATACGCAGTATTTT CASSVRLGADTQYF
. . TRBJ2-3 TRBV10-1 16 TGCGCCAGCAGTGAGGGGACTTTCCCCCCCACAGATACGCAGTATTTT CASSEGTFPPTDTQYF
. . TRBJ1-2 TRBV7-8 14 TGTGCCAGCAGCTTACGCAGGGAGAGGCATGGCTACACCTTC CASSLRRERHGYTF
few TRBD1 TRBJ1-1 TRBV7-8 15 TGTGCCAGCAGCTTAAATTTAGGGGGCTCCACTGAAGCTTTCTTT CASSLNLGGSTEAFF
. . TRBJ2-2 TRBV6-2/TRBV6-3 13 TGTGCCAGCAGTCTCATAGACACCGGGGAGCTGTTTTTT CASSLIDTGELFF
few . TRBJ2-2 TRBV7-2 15 TGTGCCAGCAGCCAACGAACAGGGCGAGCCGGGGAGCTGTTTTTT CASSQRTGRAGELFF
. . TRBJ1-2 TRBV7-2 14 TGTGCCAGCAGCATCAGGGGAGGGACTTATGGCTACACCTTC CASSIRGGTYGYTF
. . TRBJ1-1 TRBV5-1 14 TGCGCCAGCAGCTTGGGTGTGGGGGGCACTGAAGCTTTCTTT CASSLGVGGTEAFF
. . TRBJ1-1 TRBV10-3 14 TGTGCCATCCTTCCAGGGAGTGTGAACACTGAAGCTTTCTTT CAILPGSVNTEAFF
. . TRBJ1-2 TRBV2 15 TGTGCCAGCAGTGTAGGTCCCTACCCGGACTATGGCTACACCTTC CASSVGPYPDYGYTF
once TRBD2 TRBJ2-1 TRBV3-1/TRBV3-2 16 TGTGCCAGCAGCCAGATCGGGGGGGCGGGCTACAATGAGCAGTTCTTC CASSQIGGAGYNEQFF
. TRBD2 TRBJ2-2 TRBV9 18 TGTGCCAGCAGCTTCAACCCGGGGGGGCCGATTGGCACCGGGGAGCTGTTTTTT CASSFNPGGPIGTGELFF
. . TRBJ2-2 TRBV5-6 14 TGTGCCAGCAGCCCGATGGGGGCTGCCGGGGAGCTGTTTTTT CASSPMGAAGELFF
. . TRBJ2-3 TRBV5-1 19 TGCGCCACCCTGGGGGGTCCACCCATCAACAAAACCAGCACAGATACGCAGTATTTT CATLGGPPINKTSTDTQYF
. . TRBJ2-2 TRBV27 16 TGTGCCAGCGCCCCTTTTACGGGGGGCGGCACCGGGGAGCTGTTTTTT CASAPFTGGGTGELFF
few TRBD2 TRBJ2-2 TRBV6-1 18 TGTGCCAGCAGTGGTAGCGGGGGGGCCATTCGTCGCACCGGGGAGCTGTTTTTT CASSGSGGAIRRTGELFF
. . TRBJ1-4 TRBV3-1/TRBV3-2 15 TGTGCCAGCAGCCAAGGAAGGACCTCCCCTGAAAAACTGTTTTTT CASSQGRTSPEKLFF
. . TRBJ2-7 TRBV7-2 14 TGTGCCAGCAGCTTCATTGGACAGCCCTACGAGCAGTACTTC CASSFIGQPYEQYF
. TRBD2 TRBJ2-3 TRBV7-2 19 TGTGCCAGCAGCTCATTGGGCAGGACTAGCGGGGGCAGCACAGATACGCAGTATTTT CASSSLGRTSGGSTDTQYF
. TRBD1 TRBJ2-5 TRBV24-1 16 TGTGCCACCAGTGACCCCGACAGGGGGCGGGGAGAGACCCAGTACTTC CATSDPDRGRGETQYF
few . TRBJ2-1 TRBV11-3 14 TGTGCCAGCAGCCGCGGGACGCCCGGGAATGAGCAGTTCTTC CASSRGTPGNEQFF
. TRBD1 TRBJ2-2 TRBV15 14 TGTGCCACCAGCGCCCGACAGGGGGGCGGGGAGCTGTTTTTT CATSARQGGGELFF
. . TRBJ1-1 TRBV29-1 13 TGCAGCGTTGGGTTCGGAGGGGGGACTGAAGCTTTCTTT CSVGFGGGTEAFF
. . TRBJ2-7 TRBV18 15 TGTGCCAGCTCACCACTTAACGGAGGGGCCTACGAGCAGTACTTC CASSPLNGGAYEQYF
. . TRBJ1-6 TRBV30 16 TGTGCCTGGAGTTCCCCGGGGGCCGCCCTTAATTCACCCCTCCACTTT CAWSSPGAALNSPLHF
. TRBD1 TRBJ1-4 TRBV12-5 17 TGTGCTAGTGGTGACAGGGGGCCGAAAGTGGCTAATGAAAAACTGTTTTTT CASGDRGPKVANEKLFF
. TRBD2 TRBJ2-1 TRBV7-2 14 TGTGCCAGCAGCGACGGACTAGCGGGGGGGCCGCCGTTCTTC CASSDGLAGGPPFF
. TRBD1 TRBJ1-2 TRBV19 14 TGTGCCAGTAGTATTGGTGACAGGGTCTATGGCTACACCTTC CASSIGDRVYGYTF
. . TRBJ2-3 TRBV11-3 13 TGTGCCAGCAGCTTAGGGGTAGTGGGTACGCAGTATTTT CASSLGVVGTQYF
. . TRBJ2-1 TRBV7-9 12 TGTGCCAGCAGCCTTCAAGCTTGGGCGCAGTTCTTC CASSLQAWAQFF
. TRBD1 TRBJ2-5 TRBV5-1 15 TGCGCCAGCAGCGGTGGGACAGGGCTGGCAGAGACCCAGTACTTC CASSGGTGLAETQYF
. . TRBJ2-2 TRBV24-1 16 TGTGCCACCAGTGATCCGGTAGGGGCGGACACCGGGGAGCTGTTTTTT CATSDPVGADTGELFF
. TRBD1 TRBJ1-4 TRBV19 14 TGTGCCACCCGGGGACAGGGTTTAAATGAAAAACTGTTTTTT CATRGQGLNEKLFF
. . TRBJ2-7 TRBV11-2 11 TGTGCCAGCAGCCTCAACTACGAGCAGTACTTC CASSLNYEQYF
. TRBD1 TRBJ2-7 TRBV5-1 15 TGCGCCAGCAGCTTGGCACAGGGGGCTAGGAGCGAGCAGTACTTC CASSLAQGARSEQYF
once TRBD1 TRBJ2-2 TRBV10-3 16 TGTGCCGCCTCTCCCGGGACAGGGGGTGACACCGGGGAGCTGTTTTTT CAASPGTGGDTGELFF
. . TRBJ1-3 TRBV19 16 TGTGCCAGTAGTATAGGGAGCAGTAGCTCTGGAAACACCATATATTTT CASSIGSSSSGNTIYF
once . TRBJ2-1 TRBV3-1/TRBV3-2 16 TGTGCCAGCAGCCAAGCAGAGGCCGGACCCTCCAATGAGCAGTTCTTC CASSQAEAGPSNEQFF
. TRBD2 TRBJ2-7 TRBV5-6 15 TGTGCCAGCAGCTTGACTGGTAGCGGGTTCGGCGAGCAGTACTTC CASSLTGSGFGEQYF
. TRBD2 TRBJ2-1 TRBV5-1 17 TGCGCCAGCAGCTCCCGTTTAGCGGGGGGGCGGAAGGGTGAGCAGTTCTTC CASSSRLAGGRKGEQFF
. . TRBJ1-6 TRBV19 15 TGTGCCAGTAGTCCGGTAGGACATACAAATTCACCCCTCCACTTT CASSPVGHTNSPLHF
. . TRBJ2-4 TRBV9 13 TGTGCCAGCAGCGTCGGCCCGAGCAACATTCAGTACTTC CASSVGPSNIQYF
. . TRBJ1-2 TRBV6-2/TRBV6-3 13 TGTGCCAGCAGTTACAATCTTGTGGGTGGCTACACCTTC CASSYNLVGGYTF
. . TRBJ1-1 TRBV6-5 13 TGTGCCAGCAGTTACTCCGTGGACACTGAAGCTTTCTTT CASSYSVDTEAFF
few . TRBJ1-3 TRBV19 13 TGTGCCAGTAGTATTCCCGCTGGAAACACCATATATTTT CASSIPAGNTIYF
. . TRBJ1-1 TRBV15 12 TGTGCCACCAGCAGAGGGGACTTAAAAGCTTTCTTT CATSRGDLKAFF
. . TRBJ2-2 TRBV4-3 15 TGCGCCAGCAGCCAAGATTTAAGCGTTCCCGGGGAGCTGTTTTTT CASSQDLSVPGELFF
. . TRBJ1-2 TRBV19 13 TGTGCCAGCAGTTACAGGGCTGGGGGGGGCTACACCTTC CASSYRAGGGYTF
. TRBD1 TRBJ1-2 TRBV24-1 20 TGTGCCACCAGTGATTTGCAAGTGGGGACAGGGGTCTTGAAGGACTATGGCTACACCTTC CATSDLQVGTGVLKDYGYTF
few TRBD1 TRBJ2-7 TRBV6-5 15 TGTGCCAGCAAGAAGGACAGGTCTAGCTCCTACGAGCAGTACTTC CASKKDRSSSYEQYF